This T cell receptor beta chain appears in the sequencing data of a study of CD8 T cells in ankylosing spondylitis. Findings of the study overall: Several of the motif variants were reported before in synovial fluid and blood from reactive arthritis. Clones linked to disease, bearing a CD8+ phenotype, were relatively rare in peripheral blood. Apparently characteristic of ankylosing spondylitis blood was a TCR beta motif (about 8 highly homologous variants). Disease-linked clones reportedly showed significant enrichment in matched ankylosing spondylitis synovial fluid.

5'-RACE, quantitative and with molecular barcodes, yielded the TCR beta libraries. TCRdb passed the 5' RACE reads through MiXCR, listing each CDR3 protein once. The repertoire holds about 450,000 distinct CDR3 sequences, with 20% to 30% as singletons. The CDR3 consists of 14 residues. The germline gives CDR1 DFQATT, CDR2 SNEGSKA (reference sequence). Trimming cost V 0 bases and J 9 bases; bases outside gene matches: 10. On this clonotype: The antigen remains undetermined.

The rearrangement links TRBV20-1 to TRBJ1-1; TRBD1 aligns across 7 bases. The sample taken for sequencing was blood, either unsorted or a sorted T cell fraction (not recorded which). The clonotype was recovered from a male donor with ankylosing spondylitis. This CDR3 reads CSARDPEGASKAFF. In DNA, the CDR3 is TGCAGTGCTAGAGATCCGGAGGGGGCGAGCAAAGCTTTCTTT.